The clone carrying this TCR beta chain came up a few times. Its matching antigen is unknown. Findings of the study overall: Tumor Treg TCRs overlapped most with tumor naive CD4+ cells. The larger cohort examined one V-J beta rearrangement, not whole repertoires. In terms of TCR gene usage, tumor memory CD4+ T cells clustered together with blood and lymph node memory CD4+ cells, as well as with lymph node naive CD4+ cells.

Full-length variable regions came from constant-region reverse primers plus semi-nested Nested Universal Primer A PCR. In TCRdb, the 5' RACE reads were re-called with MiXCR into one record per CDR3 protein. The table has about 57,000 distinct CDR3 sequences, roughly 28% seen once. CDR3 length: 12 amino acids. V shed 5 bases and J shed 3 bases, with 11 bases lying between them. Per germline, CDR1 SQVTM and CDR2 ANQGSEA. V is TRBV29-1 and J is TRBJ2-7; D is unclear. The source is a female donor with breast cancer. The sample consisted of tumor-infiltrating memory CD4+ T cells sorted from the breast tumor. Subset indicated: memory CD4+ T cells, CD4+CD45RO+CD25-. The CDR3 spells CSVQGTRYEQYF. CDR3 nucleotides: TGCAGCGTTCAAGGCACCCGCTACGAGCAGTACTTC.